This T cell receptor (beta chain) was documented in a study of T-cell reconstitution after alpha-beta-depleted transplantation in children. The length of the CDR3 is 15 residues. V was cut by 0 bases and J by 5 bases, with 12 bases left in between. The germline CDR1 and CDR2 sequences are SGHRS and YFSETQ. Researchers prepared the TCRbeta library using unique molecular identifiers, the study reports. TCRdb processed the PCR reads anew with MiXCR; each CDR3 protein has one entry. The sample carries under 250,000 distinct CDR3 sequences, approximately 15% recorded once. Sequenced here: PBMCs, mostly from graft donor cells, sampled 360 days after TCRalphabeta/CD19-depleted stem cell transplant. The V call is TRBV5-1, the J call TRBJ2-1, with D tentatively TRBD1 or TRBD2 (5 bases each). This TCR was recovered from a male patient between 2 and 10 years old who had a stem cell transplant for acute lymphoblastic leukemia, so the T cells may come from the graft donor. The CDR3 DNA follows: TGCGCCAGCAGCTTGGTGTACGGGGCGGACAATGAGCAGTTCTTC. Its translation: CASSLVYGADNEQFF.